The rows below give T cell receptor beta chains drawn from one sample of a study of blood T cell repertoires in COVID-19. Some clones are missing from TCRdb's copy, which holds only in-frame ones; the method was immunoSEQ multiplex PCR. The sample has around 42,000 clones; around 91% are singletons. The specimen sequenced was peripheral blood. The receptors stem from a man between 50 and 59 years old with active COVID-19. CDR3s include the opening cysteine and the closing phenylalanine or tryptophan.

j_call v_call cdr3_aa
TRBJ1-2 TRBV5-8 CASSLDDRRGRGYTF
TRBJ1-5 TRBV19 CASSLSGTGVQPQHF
TRBJ1-2 TRBV5-6 CASHSGGIGYTF
TRBJ1-5 TRBV7-2 CASSSTGGGQPQHF
TRBJ2-2 TRBV29-1 CSVAGTGELFF
TRBJ1-2 TRBV30 CAWSVKDRVYGYTF
TRBJ1-4 TRBV2 CASSSTLELFF
TRBJ2-1 TRBV7-2 CASSFRGGSYNEQFF
TRBJ2-7 TRBV7-9 CASSFPSGGYSYEQYF
TRBJ1-2 TRBV12-3/TRBV12-4 CASSRNYGYTF
TRBJ2-7 TRBV28 CASTAGGGTGEREQYF
TRBJ1-5 TRBV6-5 CASSSRDRDQPQHF
TRBJ1-1 TRBV20-1 CSARVLTEAFF
TRBJ2-7 TRBV6-2/TRBV6-3 CASSYWDSYEQYF
TRBJ2-7 TRBV13 CASSGQGSYEQYF
TRBJ1-5 TRBV4-1 CASSQVRDRDQPQHF
TRBJ1-2 TRBV6-5 CASSPDIFYGYTF
TRBJ2-3 TRBV7-2 CASSLRAAGGTDTQYF
TRBJ2-5 TRBV7-6 CASSLGLAVGTQYF
TRBJ2-1 TRBV6-4 CASSDSTGPYNEQFF
TRBJ2-2 TRBV12-5 CASGLDRLAVRELFF
TRBJ2-7 TRBV28 CASSSPSGGDYEQYF